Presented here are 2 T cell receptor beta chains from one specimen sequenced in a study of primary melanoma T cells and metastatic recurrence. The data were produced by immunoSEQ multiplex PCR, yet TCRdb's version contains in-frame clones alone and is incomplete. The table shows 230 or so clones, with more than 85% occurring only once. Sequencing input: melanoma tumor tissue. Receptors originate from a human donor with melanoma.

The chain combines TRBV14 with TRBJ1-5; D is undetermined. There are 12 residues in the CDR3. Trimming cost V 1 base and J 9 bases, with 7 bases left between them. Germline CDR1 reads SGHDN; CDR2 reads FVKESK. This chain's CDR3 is CASSQAWGPQHF. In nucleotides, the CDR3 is TGTGCCAGCAGCCAAGCCTGGGGGCCCCAGCATTTT.

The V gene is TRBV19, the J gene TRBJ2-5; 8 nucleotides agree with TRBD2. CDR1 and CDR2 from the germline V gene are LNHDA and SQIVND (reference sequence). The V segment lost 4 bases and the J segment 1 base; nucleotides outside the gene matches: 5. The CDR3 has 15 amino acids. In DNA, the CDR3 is TGTGCCAGTAGTACGAGCGGGGGCACCCAAGAGACCCAGTACTTC. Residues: CASSTSGGTQETQYF. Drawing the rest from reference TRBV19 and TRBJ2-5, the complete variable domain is DGGITQSPKYLFRKEGQNVTLSCEQNLNHDAMYWYRQDPGQGLRLIYYSQIVNDFQKGDIAEGYSVSREKKESFPLTVTSAQKNPTAFYLCASSTSGGTQETQYFGPGTRLLVL.